This T cell receptor beta chain was identified during a study of CXCR3-negative and CXCR3-positive naive CD8 T cells. The overall study: TRB reads totalled about 140 million, about 1.5 +/- 0.3 million per library. Whole-study results and caveats: Naive cells that were CXCR3-positive had more hydrophobic TRB CDR3s (compared with CXCR3-negative naive cells). Memory CD8+ cells had much lower diversity, and both naive subsets had comparably high diversity. The naive subsets expressed comparable surface CD5, and the authors inferred TCR strength from TRB CDR3 properties.

5' RACE with UMI labels generated the TRB cDNA libraries. TCRdb reprocessed the 5' RACE reads and reports one entry per CDR3 protein, with no DNA. Its clone listing holds about 89,000 distinct CDR3 sequences. Turning to this clonotype: Its antigen remains unidentified.

Naive CD8+ T lymphocytes were specified as CD45RO-CCR7+CD27+CD95-. The sequence was collected from a human donor in good health. Some clones in this sample may be carry-over from other donors' samples. The material sequenced was naive CXCR3+ CD8+ T cells from blood. As for subset: CD45RO-CCR7+CD27+CD95- naive CD8+ T cells expressing CXCR3 (TNR3+).

The CDR3 reads CASIGDGNTDTQYF. V usage is TRBV19 and J usage is TRBJ2-3; the D call from TCRdb, TRBD2, cannot be confirmed without DNA. Germline-derived CDR1 and CDR2 are LNHDA and SQIVND (reference sequence). The CDR3 totals 14 residues.